This record looks at one TCR beta chain sequence and its context. The RNA, about 0.5 to 1 ug, was put through reverse transcription using random hexamers. Each CDR3 protein is one row after TCRdb ran MiXCR on the immunoSEQ multiplex PCR reads. This sample yields approximately 160,000 distinct CDR3 sequences, of which 95% to 96% are seen a single time; 0.095% to 0.15% belongs to the top ten. V lost 0 bases and J 8 bases, leaving 8 bases between the germline ends. Germline loops: CDR1 LGHNA, CDR2 YSLEER. This CDR3 contains 13 residues. This sample is part of a study of CD8 T cells in Susac syndrome. The clonotype comes from a human donor with Susac syndrome. The specimen was CD4+ T cells from PBMCs. This rearrangement joins TRBV4-3 to TRBJ2-1; D is undetermined. The CDR3 bases are TGCGCCAGCAGCCAAGAGTTTGGCTATGAGCAGTTCTTC. This sequence encodes CASSQEFGYEQFF.